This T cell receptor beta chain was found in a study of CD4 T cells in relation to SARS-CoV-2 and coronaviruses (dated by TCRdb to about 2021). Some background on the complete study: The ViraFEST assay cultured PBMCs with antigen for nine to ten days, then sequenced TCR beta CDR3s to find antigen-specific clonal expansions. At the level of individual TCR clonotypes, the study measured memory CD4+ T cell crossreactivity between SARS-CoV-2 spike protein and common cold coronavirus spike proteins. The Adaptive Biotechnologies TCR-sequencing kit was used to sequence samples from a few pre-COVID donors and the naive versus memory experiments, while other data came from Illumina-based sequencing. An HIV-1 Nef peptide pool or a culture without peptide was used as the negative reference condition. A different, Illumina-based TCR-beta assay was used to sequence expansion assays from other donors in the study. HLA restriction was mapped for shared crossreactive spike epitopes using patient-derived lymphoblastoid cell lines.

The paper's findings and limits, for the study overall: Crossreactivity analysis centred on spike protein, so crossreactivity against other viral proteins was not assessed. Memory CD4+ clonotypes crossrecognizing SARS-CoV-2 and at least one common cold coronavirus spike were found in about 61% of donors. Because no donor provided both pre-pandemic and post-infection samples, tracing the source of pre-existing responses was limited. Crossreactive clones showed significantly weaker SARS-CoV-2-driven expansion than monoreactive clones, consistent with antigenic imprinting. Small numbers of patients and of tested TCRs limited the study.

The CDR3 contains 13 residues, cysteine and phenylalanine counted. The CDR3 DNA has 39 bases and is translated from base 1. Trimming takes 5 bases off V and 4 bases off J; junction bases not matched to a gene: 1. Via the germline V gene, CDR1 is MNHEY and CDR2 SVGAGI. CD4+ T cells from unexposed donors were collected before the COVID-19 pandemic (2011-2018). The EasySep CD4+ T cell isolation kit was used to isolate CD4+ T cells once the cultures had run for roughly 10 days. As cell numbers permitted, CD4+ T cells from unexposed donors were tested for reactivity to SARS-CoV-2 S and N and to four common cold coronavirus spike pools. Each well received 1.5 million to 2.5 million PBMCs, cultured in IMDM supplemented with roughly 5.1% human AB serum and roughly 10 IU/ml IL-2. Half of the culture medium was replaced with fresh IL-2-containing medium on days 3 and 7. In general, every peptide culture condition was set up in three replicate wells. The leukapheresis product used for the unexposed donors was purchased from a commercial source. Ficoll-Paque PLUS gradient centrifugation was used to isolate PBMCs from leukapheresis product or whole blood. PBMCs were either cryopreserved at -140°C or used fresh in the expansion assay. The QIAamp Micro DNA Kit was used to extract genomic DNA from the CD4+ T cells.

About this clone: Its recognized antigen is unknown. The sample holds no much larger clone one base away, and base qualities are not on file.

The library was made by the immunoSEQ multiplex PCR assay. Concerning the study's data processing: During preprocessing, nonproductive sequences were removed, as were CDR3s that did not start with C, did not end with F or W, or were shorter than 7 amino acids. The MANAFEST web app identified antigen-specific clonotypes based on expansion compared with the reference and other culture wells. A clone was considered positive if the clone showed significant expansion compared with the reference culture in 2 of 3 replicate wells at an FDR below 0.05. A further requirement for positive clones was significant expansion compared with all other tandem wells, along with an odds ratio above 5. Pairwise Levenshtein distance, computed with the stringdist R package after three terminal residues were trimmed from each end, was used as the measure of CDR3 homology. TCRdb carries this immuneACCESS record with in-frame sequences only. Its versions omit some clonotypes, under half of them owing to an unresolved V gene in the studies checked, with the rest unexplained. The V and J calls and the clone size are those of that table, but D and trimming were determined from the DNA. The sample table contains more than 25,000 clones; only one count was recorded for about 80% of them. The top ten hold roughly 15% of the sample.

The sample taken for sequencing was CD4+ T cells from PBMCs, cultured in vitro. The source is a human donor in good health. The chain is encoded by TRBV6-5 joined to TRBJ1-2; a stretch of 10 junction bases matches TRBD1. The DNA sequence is TGTGCCAGCAGTCGACAGGGGGCCTATGGCTACACCTTC. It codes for CASSRQGAYGYTF.